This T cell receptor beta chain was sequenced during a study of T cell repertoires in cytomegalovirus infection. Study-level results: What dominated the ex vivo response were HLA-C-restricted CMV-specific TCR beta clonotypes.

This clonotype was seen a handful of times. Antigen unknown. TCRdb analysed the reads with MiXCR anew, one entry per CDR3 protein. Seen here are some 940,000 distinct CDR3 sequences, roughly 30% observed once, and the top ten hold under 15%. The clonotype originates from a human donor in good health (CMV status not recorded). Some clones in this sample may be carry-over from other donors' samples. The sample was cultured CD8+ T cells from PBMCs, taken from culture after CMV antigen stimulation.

The CDR3: CASTGTVEAFF. The CDR3 nucleotides read TGTGCCAGTACCGGGACAGTTGAAGCTTTCTTT. This chain links TRBV19 with TRBJ1-1, with 7 bases lining up with TRBD1. This CDR3 has 11 amino acids. Germline CDR1 reads LNHDA; CDR2 reads SQIVND (reference sequence). J lost 7 bases, V lost 7 bases, and 3 bases had no gene match. Full variable domain (rest looked up from reference TRBV19 and TRBJ1-1): DGGITQSPKYLFRKEGQNVTLSCEQNLNHDAMYWYRQDPGQGLRLIYYSQIVNDFQKGDIAEGYSVSREKKESFPLTVTSAQKNPTAFYLCASTGTVEAFFGQGTRLTVV.